Given below is one T cell receptor (beta chain) in context. The data derive from a study of sequential checkpoint blockade in melanoma. CDR1 is SGHNT, CDR2 YENEEA, per germline. Trimming stripped 5 bases from V and 6 bases from J, with 20 bases between. The CDR3 consists of 15 residues. Treatment indicated: randomized to nivolumab then ipilimumab (arm A) or the reverse (arm B). No patient had prior DNA-damaging chemotherapy. Produced via immunoSEQ multiplex PCR; TCRdb's table is partial and in-frame only. The table has some 18,000 clones, about 28% seen once; the top ten hold more than 5.5%. The TCR comes from a human donor with melanoma. The chain recombines TRBV11-3 with TRBJ2-7; the D is unclear. Here the sequenced sample was tumor tissue (inferred from file names), taken from a patient given nivolumab and ipilimumab in sequence. The CDR3 loop reads CASSPTAFLGTEQYF. The DNA of the CDR3 is TGTGCCAGCAGCCCCACCGCTTTTCTAGGCACCGAGCAGTACTTC.